The 2 T cell receptor beta chains below come from one sample, sequenced in a study of CD8 T cells in ankylosing spondylitis. No antigens are known for them. Each CDR3 protein is one row after TCRdb ran MiXCR on the 5' RACE reads. The sample has about 840,000 distinct CDR3 sequences; 12% are singletons. Study-wide points: A motif in TCR beta, a set of under ten highly homologous variants, appeared characteristic of ankylosing spondylitis blood.

Sequences were obtained from blood, either unsorted or a sorted T cell fraction (not recorded which). The receptors stem from a male donor with ankylosing spondylitis.

V and J are TRBV18 and TRBJ2-1; 7 bases align to TRBD1. The trim removed 2 bases at V and 3 bases at J, leaving 4 bases unmatched. Germline CDR1 and CDR2: KGHSH and LQKENI. CDR3 length equals 15 residues. CDR3 nucleotides: TGTGCCAGCTCACCAGACAGGGTGGTCTACAATGAGCAGTTCTTC. This codes for CASSPDRVVYNEQFF.

This clonotype was observed at least ten times. The rearrangement links TRBV20-1 to TRBJ2-7, with TRBD1 identical over 7 bases. This CDR3 contains 11 residues. Looked up from germline, CDR1 is DFQATT and CDR2 is SNEGSKA (reference sequence). V was pared by 8 bases and J by 6 bases, with 7 bases of the junction left unmatched. Here the CDR3 DNA reads TGCAGTCCAGGGCAGGGGGTCGAGCAGTACTTC. It is translated as CSPGQGVEQYF.